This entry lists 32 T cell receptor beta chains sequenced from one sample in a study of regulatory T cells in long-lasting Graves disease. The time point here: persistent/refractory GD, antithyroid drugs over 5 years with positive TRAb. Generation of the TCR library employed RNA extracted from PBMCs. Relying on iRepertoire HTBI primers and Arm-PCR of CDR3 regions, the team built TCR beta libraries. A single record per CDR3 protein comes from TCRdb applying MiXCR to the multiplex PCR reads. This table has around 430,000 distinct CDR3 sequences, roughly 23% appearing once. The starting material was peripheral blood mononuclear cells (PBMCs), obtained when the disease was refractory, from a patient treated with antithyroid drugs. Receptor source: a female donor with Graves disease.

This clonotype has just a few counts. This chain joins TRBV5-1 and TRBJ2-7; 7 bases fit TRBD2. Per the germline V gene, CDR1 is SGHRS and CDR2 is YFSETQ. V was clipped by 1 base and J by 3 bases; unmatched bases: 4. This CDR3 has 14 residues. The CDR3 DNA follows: TGCGCCAGCAGCTTGATCCAGCGGGGCTACGAGCAGTACTTC. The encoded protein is CASSLIQRGYEQYF. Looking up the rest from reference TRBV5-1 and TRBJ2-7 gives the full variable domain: KAGVTQTPRYLIKTRGQQVTLSCSPISGHRSVSWYQQTPGQGLQFLFEYFSETQRNKGNFPGRFSGRQFSNSRSEMNVSTLELGDSALYLCASSLIQRGYEQYFGPGTRLTVT.

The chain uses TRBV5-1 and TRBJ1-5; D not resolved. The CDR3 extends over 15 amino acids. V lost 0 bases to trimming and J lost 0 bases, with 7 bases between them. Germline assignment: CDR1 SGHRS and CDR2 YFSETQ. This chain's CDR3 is CASSLGPGSNQPQHF. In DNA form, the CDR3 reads TGCGCCAGCAGCTTGGGCCCAGGTAGCAATCAGCCCCAGCATTTT.

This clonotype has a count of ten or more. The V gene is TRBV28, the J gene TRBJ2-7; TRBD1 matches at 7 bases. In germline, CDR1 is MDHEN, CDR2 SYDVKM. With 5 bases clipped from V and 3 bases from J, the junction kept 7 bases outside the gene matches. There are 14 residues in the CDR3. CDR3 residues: CASSPGTVVYEQYF. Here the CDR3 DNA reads TGTGCCAGCAGTCCCGGGACAGTTGTCTACGAGCAGTACTTC.

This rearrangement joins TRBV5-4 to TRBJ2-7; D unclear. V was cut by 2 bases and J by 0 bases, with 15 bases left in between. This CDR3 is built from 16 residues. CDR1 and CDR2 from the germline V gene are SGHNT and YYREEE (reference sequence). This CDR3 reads CASSLASPRYSYEQYF. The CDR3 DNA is TGTGCCAGCAGCTTAGCGTCACCCCGATACTCCTACGAGCAGTACTTC.

CDR3 loop: CASSVGDTQYF. The CDR3 DNA is TGTGCCAGCAGTGTGGGAGATACGCAGTATTTT. The chain is built from TRBV2 and TRBJ2-3; D unresolved. The germline gives CDR1 SNHLY, CDR2 FYNNEI. CDR3 size: 11 residues. Deletions cut 4 bases from V and 5 bases from J, with 4 bases between.

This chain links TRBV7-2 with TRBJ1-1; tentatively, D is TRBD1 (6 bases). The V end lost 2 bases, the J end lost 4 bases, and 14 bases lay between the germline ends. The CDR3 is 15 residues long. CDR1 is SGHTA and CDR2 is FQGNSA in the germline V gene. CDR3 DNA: TGTGCCAGCAGCTTAATAGGGGGGGGGGGCACTGAAGCTTTCTTT. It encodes CASSLIGGGGTEAFF.

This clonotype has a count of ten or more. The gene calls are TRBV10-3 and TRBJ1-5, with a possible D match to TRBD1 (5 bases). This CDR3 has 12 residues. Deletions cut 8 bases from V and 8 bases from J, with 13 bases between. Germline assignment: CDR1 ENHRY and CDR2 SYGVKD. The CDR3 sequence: CAISGPKEPQHF. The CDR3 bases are TGTGCCATCTCGGGACCCAAAGAGCCCCAGCATTTT.

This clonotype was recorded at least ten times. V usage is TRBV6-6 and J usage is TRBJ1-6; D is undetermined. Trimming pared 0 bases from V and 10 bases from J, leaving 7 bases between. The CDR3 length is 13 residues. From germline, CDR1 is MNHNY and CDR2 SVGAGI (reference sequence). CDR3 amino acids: CASSYSRESPLHF. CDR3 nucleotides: TGTGCCAGCAGTTACTCGAGGGAGTCACCCCTCCACTTT.

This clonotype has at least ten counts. CDR3 region: CASSEYQLAGEPKPSYEQYF. The CDR3 DNA follows: TGTGCCAGCAGTGAATATCAGCTAGCGGGGGAACCTAAACCTTCCTACGAGCAGTACTTC. The chain employs TRBV25-1 and TRBJ2-7; 10 bases agree with TRBD2. Germline CDR1 and CDR2: MGHDK and SYGVNS. J was trimmed by 1 base and V by 0 bases; bases with no gene match: 15. The CDR3 is made up of 20 amino acids.

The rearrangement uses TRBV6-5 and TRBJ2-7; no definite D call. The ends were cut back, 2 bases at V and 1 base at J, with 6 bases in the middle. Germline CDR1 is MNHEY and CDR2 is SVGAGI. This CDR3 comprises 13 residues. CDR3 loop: CASSYADSYEQYF. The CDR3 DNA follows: TGTGCCAGCAGTTACGCGGATTCCTACGAGCAGTACTTC.

The CDR3, as DNA: TGTGCCAGCAGTCCTCGCGGGGGCGGTATCTACGAGCAGTACTTC. Protein product: CASSPRGGGIYEQYF. The V gene is TRBV7-9, the J gene TRBJ2-7, with TRBD2 as a possible D gene (7 bases). The CDR3 is 15 residues long. In germline, CDR1 is SEHNR, CDR2 FQNEAQ (reference sequence). Trimming cost V 6 bases and J 3 bases, with 18 bases left between them.

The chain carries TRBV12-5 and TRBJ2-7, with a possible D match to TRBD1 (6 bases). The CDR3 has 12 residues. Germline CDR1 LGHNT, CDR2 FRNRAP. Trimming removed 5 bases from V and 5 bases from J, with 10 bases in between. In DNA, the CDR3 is TGTGCTAGTGGTCCAAGGGGGAACGAGCAGTACTTC. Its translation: CASGPRGNEQYF.

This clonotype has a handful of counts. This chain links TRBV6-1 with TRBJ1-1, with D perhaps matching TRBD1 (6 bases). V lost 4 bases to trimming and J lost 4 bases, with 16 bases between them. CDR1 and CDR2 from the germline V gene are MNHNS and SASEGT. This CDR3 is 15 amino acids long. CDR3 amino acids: CASSVEAAGATEAFF. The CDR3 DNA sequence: TGTGCCAGCAGTGTAGAAGCGGCGGGGGCCACTGAAGCTTTCTTT.

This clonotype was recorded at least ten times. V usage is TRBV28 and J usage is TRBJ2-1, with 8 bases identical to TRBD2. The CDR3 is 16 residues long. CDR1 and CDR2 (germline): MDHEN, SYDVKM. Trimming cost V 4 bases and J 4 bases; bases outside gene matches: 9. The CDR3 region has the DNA TGTGCCAGCAGTTCCAGTTGGCGGGGGGATTACAATGAGCAGTTCTTC. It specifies CASSSSWRGDYNEQFF.

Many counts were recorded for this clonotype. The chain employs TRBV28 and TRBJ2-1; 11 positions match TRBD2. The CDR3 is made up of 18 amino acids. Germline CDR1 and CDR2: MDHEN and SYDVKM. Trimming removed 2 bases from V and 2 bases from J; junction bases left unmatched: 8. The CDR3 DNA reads TGTGCCAGCAGTTTACTAACGCTAGCGGGAGGTACCTACAATGAGCAGTTCTTC. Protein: CASSLLTLAGGTYNEQFF.

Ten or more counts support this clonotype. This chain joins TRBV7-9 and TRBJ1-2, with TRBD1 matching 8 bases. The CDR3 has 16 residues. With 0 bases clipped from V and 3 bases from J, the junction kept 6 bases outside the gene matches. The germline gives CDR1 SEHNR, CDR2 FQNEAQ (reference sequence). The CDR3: CASSLANVGQDYGYTF. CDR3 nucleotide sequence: TGTGCCAGCAGCTTAGCGAACGTGGGACAGGACTATGGCTACACCTTC.

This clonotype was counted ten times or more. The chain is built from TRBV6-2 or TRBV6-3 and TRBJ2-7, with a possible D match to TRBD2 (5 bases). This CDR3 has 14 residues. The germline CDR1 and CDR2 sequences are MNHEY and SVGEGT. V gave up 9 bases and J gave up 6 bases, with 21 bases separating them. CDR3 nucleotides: TGTGCCAGTAGCCCGGACTTCTACGGGGTCGAGCAGTACTTC. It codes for CASSPDFYGVEQYF.

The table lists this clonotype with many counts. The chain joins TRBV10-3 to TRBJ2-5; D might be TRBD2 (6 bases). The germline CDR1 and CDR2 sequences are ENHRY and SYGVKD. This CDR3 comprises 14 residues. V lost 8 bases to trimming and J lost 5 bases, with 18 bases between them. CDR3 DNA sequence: TGTGCCATCGGGGCGGAAGGGAGCGGGGAGACCCAGTACTTC. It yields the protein CAIGAEGSGETQYF.

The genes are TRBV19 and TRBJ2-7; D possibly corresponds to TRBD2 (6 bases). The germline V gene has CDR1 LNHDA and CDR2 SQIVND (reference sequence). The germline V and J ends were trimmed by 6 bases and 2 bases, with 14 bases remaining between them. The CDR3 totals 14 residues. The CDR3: CASSPSGFPYEQYF. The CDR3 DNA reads TGTGCCAGTAGCCCCAGCGGGTTTCCCTACGAGCAGTACTTC.

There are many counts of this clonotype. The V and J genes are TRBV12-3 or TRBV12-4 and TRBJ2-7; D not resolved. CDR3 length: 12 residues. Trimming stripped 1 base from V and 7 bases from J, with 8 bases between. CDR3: CASSLELREQYF. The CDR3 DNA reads TGTGCCAGCAGTTTAGAGCTACGAGAGCAGTACTTC.

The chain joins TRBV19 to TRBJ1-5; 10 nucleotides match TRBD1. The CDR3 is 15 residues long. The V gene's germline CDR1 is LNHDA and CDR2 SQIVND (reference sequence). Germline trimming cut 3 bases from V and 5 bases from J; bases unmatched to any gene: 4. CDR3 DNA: TGTGCCAGTAGTATCGGGGACAGGGGCCATCAGCCCCAGCATTTT. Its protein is CASSIGDRGHQPQHF.

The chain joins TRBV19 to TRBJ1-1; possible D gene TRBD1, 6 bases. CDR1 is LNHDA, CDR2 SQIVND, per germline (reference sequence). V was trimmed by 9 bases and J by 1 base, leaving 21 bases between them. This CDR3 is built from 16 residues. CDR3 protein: CARHRAGLRENTEAFF. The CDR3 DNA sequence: TGTGCCAGGCACAGGGCCGGATTAAGGGAGAACACTGAAGCTTTCTTT.

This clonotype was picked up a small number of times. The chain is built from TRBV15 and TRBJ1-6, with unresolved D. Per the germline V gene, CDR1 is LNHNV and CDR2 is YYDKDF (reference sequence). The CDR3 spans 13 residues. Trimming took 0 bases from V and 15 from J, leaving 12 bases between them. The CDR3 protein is CATSRDYTPRLHF. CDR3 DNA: TGTGCCACCAGCAGAGATTACACCCCTCGCCTCCACTTT.

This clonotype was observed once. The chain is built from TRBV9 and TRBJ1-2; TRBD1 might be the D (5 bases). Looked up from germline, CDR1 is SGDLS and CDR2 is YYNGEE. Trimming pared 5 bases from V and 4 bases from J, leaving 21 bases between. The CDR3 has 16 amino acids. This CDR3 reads CASRPAARLGPYGYTF. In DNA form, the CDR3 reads TGTGCCAGCAGGCCGGCGGCCCGCCTGGGACCCTATGGCTACACCTTC.

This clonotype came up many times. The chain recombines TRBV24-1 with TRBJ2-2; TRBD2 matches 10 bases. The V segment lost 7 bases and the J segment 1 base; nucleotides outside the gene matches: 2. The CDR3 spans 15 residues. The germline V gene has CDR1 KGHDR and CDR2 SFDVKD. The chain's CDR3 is CATSSSGRNTGELFF. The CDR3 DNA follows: TGTGCCACCAGCTCTAGCGGGAGGAACACCGGGGAGCTGTTTTTT.

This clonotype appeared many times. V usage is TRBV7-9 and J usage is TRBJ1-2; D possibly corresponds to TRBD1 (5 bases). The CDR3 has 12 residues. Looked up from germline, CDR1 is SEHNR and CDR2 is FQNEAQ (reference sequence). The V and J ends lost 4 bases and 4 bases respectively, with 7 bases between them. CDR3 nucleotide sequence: TGTGCCAGCAGCTACGACAGCTATGGCTACACCTTC. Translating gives CASSYDSYGYTF.

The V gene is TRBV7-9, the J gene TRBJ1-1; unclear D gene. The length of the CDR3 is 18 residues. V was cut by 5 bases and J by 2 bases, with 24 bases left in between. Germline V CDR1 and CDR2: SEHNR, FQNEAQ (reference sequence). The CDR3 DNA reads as TGTGCCAGCAGCATACTACAAGGAAGAGGCCTTAGAAACACTGAAGCTTTCTTT. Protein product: CASSILQGRGLRNTEAFF.

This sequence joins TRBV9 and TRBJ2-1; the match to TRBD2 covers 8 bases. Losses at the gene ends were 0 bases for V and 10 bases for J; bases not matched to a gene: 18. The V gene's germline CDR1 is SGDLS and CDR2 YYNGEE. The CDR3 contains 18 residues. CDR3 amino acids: CASSVATGGLAYTTEQFF. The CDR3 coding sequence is TGTGCCAGCAGCGTAGCTACCGGAGGACTAGCCTACACCACCGAGCAGTTCTTC.

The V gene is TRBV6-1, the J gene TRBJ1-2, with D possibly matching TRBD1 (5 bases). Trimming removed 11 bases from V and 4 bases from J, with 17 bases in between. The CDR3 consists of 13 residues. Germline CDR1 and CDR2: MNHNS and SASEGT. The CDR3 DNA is TGTGCCGCAAAAGAGGGACGGCTCTATGGCTACACCTTC. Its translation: CAAKEGRLYGYTF.

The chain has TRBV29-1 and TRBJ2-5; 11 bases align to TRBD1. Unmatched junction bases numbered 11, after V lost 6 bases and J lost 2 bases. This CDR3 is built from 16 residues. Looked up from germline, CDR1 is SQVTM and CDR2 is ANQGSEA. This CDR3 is CSVIRTGGIEQETQYF. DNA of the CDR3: TGCAGCGTGATAAGGACAGGGGGCATAGAACAAGAGACCCAGTACTTC.

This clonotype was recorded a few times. This CDR3 reads CASSPGDLLGYEQYF. The CDR3 nucleotides are TGTGCCAGCAGCCCTGGGGACCTGCTGGGTTACGAGCAGTACTTC. The rearrangement uses TRBV7-9 and TRBJ2-7; D may match TRBD1 or TRBD2 (5 bases each). Germline CDR1 is SEHNR and CDR2 is FQNEAQ (reference sequence). There are 15 residues in the CDR3. V was trimmed by 5 bases and J by 4 bases, leaving 18 bases between them. Together with reference TRBV7-9 and TRBJ2-7, the CDR3 gives the full variable domain: DTGVSQNPRHKITKRGQNVTFRCDPISEHNRLYWYRQTLGQGPEFLTYFQNEAQLEKSRLLSDRFSAERPKGSFSTLEIQRTEQGDSAMYLCASSPGDLLGYEQYFGPGTRLTVT.

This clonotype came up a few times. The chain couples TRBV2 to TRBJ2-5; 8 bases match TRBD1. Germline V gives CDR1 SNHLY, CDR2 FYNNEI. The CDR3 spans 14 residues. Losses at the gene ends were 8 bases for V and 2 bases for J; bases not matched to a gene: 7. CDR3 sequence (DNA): TGTGCCAGCCGTCTGACAGGGGTTCAAGAGACCCAGTACTTC. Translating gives CASRLTGVQETQYF.